This T cell receptor beta chain was retrieved from a study of blood T cell repertoires in COVID-19. Study as a whole: The United States, Italy and Spain supplied acute and convalescent COVID-19 samples.

There are 15 residues in the CDR3. Germline CDR1 reads SGHDN; CDR2 reads FVKESK. With 1 base removed from V and 0 bases from J, the gap between germline ends came to 7 bases. Original handling: Estimation of nucleated cell counts was performed using reference gene primer amplification. Libraries were prepared by immunoSEQ multiplex PCR; TCRdb keeps only in-frame clonotypes and omits some of them. That table is the source of V, J and clone size, and D and trimming were worked out from the DNA. The data show tens of thousands of clones, 80% to 85% seen once. This sequence joins TRBV14 and TRBJ1-3, with no clear D. Sequencing was performed on peripheral blood. The origin of this receptor is a woman older than 75 with acute or convalescent COVID-19. The CDR3 nucleotides read TGTGCCAGCAGCCAAGGAGCAGGCTCTGGAAACACCATATATTTT. Translation gives CASSQGAGSGNTIYF.